One sample yielded the 29 T cell receptor beta chains listed below, sequenced in a study of cytomegalovirus exposure and HLA in healthy donors. PCR primers comprised 60 Vbeta and 13 Jbeta primers. Sequencing was performed with immunoSEQ multiplex PCR; in TCRdb, only in-frame clones are kept and a portion is missing. The table lists 95,000 to 150,000 clones. The sample taken for sequencing was PBMCs. The receptors stem from a man aged 40-49 years in good health and CMV-seronegative.

This rearrangement joins TRBV7-2 to TRBJ2-7; 7 bases align to TRBD2. Per germline, CDR1 SGHTA and CDR2 FQGNSA. The V gene end was trimmed by 4 bases and the J gene end by 2 bases; junction bases not matched to a gene: 5. The CDR3 has 14 amino acids. The CDR3 is CASSYTAGTYEQYF. The CDR3 DNA follows: TGTGCCAGCAGCTACACAGCGGGGACCTACGAGCAGTACTTC.

The V gene is TRBV5-1, the J gene TRBJ2-7, with D perhaps matching TRBD1 (5 bases). CDR3 size: 14 residues. The V gene's germline CDR1 is SGHRS and CDR2 YFSETQ. The V and J ends lost 0 bases and 6 bases respectively, with 13 bases between them. In DNA form, the CDR3 reads TGCGCCAGCAGCTTGGCCCCTCCTCAGGGCGAGCAGTACTTC. This codes for CASSLAPPQGEQYF.

The chain recombines TRBV10-3 with TRBJ1-5; D possibly corresponds to TRBD1 (6 bases). The germline V gene encodes CDR1 ENHRY and CDR2 SYGVKD. The V end lost 6 bases, the J end lost 0 bases, and 9 bases lay between the germline ends. This CDR3 contains 14 residues. CDR3 amino acids: CAISRDISNQPQHF. The CDR3 DNA reads TGTGCCATCAGCCGGGACATTAGCAATCAGCCCCAGCATTTT.

The J gene is TRBJ1-1, the V gene TRBV28, with 9 bases lining up with TRBD1. The CDR3 sequence is 14 residues long. Trimming at V came to 9 bases and at J to 1 base, leaving 6 bases not matched to a gene. Germline V gives CDR1 MDHEN, CDR2 SYDVKM. The CDR3 here is CASDTGGGNTEAFF. The DNA for the CDR3 is TGTGCCAGTGACACAGGGGGCGGGAACACTGAAGCTTTCTTT.

This chain connects TRBV30 to TRBJ2-5, with TRBD2 matching over 8 bases. The better agreement between TRBJ2-7 and the DNA end casts doubt on the J call. Germline CDR1 GTSNPN, CDR2 SVGIG (reference sequence). The CDR3 loop spans 13 amino acids. CDR3 DNA sequence: TGTGCCTGGAGTTATAGCGGGGTATACGAGCAGTACTTC. Translating it yields CAWSYSGVYEQYF.

On this clone: This specimen includes other DNA sequences encoding the same CDR3. The V and J genes are TRBV5-1 and TRBJ2-2, with a possible D match to TRBD2 (6 bases). The CDR3 has 17 amino acids. Between the trimmed V and J ends, which lost 4 bases and 4 bases, there was a span of 20 bases. Germline lookup yields CDR1 SGHRS and CDR2 YFSETQ. As DNA, the CDR3 is TGCGCCAGCAGCCTGGCCGCGGGAAATCACCCCACCGGGGAGCTGTTTTTT. Its translation is CASSLAAGNHPTGELFF.

CDR3 nucleotides: TGTGCCAGCAGTAGACAGACAGGGTTGGGGGCTTTCTTT. The encoded protein is CASSRQTGLGAFF. The J gene is TRBJ1-1, the V gene TRBV28, with TRBD1 matching 7 bases. Trimming at V came to 5 bases and at J to 11 bases, leaving 11 bases not matched to a gene. The CDR3 runs to 13 residues. The germline V gene encodes CDR1 MDHEN and CDR2 SYDVKM.

The CDR3 here is CASSSQGRPLHF. The CDR3 coding sequence is TGTGCCAGCAGCTCACAGGGAAGACCCCTCCACTTT. This sequence joins TRBV6-1 and TRBJ1-6; possible D gene TRBD1, 6 bases. The CDR3 is made up of 12 amino acids. The V end lost 6 bases, the J end lost 12 bases, and 12 bases lay between the germline ends. Germline V lookup: CDR1 MNHNS, CDR2 SASEGT.

This chain joins TRBV19 and TRBJ2-1; 7 bases map to TRBD2. CDR3 length: 16 residues. Germline V gene data show CDR1 as LNHDA and CDR2 as SQIVND (reference sequence). Trimming at V came to 3 bases and at J to 1 base, leaving 6 bases not matched to a gene. CDR3 protein: CASSIRGAGSYNEQFF. The CDR3 DNA sequence: TGTGCCAGTAGTATTAGGGGAGCGGGATCCTACAATGAGCAGTTCTTC.

On this clone: Other nucleotide sequences in the sample specify the same CDR3. The CDR3 DNA sequence: TGCGCCAGCAGGGAGTCCCAAGAGACCCAGTACTTC. Its protein product is CASRESQETQYF. This rearrangement joins TRBV5-1 to TRBJ2-5; no clear D. Trimming cost V 5 bases and J 1 base, with 6 bases left between them. The CDR3 is 12 residues long. Per germline, CDR1 SGHRS and CDR2 YFSETQ.

V is TRBV2 and J is TRBJ1-2, with 8 bases aligning to TRBD1. The CDR3 has 14 amino acids. Germline V gives CDR1 SNHLY, CDR2 FYNNEI. Trimming at V came to 7 bases and at J to 3 bases, leaving 7 bases not matched to a gene. Written as DNA, the CDR3 is TGTGCCAGCACGCCGGGACAGGAGGACTATGGCTACACCTTC. Translation gives CASTPGQEDYGYTF.

The chain links TRBV28 to TRBJ2-5, with D tentatively TRBD1 (6 bases). Germline CDR1 MDHEN, CDR2 SYDVKM. V gave up 6 bases and J gave up 2 bases, with 10 bases separating them. The CDR3 totals 13 residues. The CDR3 protein is CASSRDIQETQYF. The CDR3 bases are TGTGCCAGCAGCAGGGACATACAAGAGACCCAGTACTTC. The full variable domain, in which reference TRBV28 and TRBJ2-5 provide the parts outside the CDR3, is DVKVTQSSRYLVKRTGEKVFLECVQDMDHENMFWYRQDPGLGLRLIYFSYDVKMKEKGDIPEGYSVSREKKERFSLILESASTNQTSMYLCASSRDIQETQYFGPGTRLLVL.

V gene TRBV10-3 combines with J gene TRBJ2-6, with D maybe TRBD1 (6 bases). CDR3 length equals 15 residues. CDR1 and CDR2 (germline): ENHRY, SYGVKD. The V end lost 10 bases, the J end lost 2 bases, and 15 bases lay between the germline ends. The CDR3 loop is CATNRERTGANVLTF. As DNA, the CDR3 is TGTGCCACCAACAGGGAAAGAACTGGGGCCAACGTCCTGACTTTC.

The gene calls are TRBV9 and TRBJ1-4; tentatively, D is TRBD1 (6 bases). This CDR3 comprises 15 residues. With 3 bases removed from V and 5 bases from J, the gap between germline ends came to 14 bases. Germline assignment: CDR1 SGDLS and CDR2 YYNGEE. DNA for the CDR3: TGTGCCAGCAGCGGCCGGGACATACGAAATGAAAAACTGTTTTTT. It encodes CASSGRDIRNEKLFF.

The chain carries TRBV4-2 and TRBJ1-2, with unresolved D. Germline loops: CDR1 LGHNA, CDR2 YNFKEQ. The CDR3 length is 16 residues. Trimming shortened V by 0 bases and J by 0 bases, and 11 bases separated the two germline ends. The DNA for the CDR3 is TGTGCCAGCAGCCAAGATCTTGTTGCTACTAACTATGGCTACACCTTC. It encodes CASSQDLVATNYGYTF.

This rearrangement joins TRBV6-6 to TRBJ1-5; TRBD1 matches at 8 bases. CDR3 size: 15 residues. V lost 5 bases, J lost 6 bases, and 9 bases stayed unmatched. Germline assignment: CDR1 MNHNY and CDR2 SVGAGI (reference sequence). CDR3 in DNA: TGTGCCAGCAGTCTGACAGGGGAAGGCGGTCAGCCCCAGCATTTT. Translated: CASSLTGEGGQPQHF.

The chain employs TRBV2 and TRBJ1-1; D perhaps matches TRBD1 (5 bases). Germline V gene data show CDR1 as SNHLY and CDR2 as FYNNEI. V shed 4 bases and J shed 11 bases, with 20 bases lying between them. This CDR3 has 14 amino acids. CDR3 loop: CASSAQGTAKEAFF. CDR3 coding DNA: TGTGCCAGCAGTGCCCAGGGCACCGCGAAGGAGGCTTTCTTT.

The chain couples TRBV28 to TRBJ1-5; possible D gene TRBD1, 6 bases. CDR3 length: 16 amino acids. The V and J ends lost 7 bases and 2 bases respectively, with 18 bases between them. CDR1 is MDHEN, CDR2 SYDVKM, per germline. CDR3 loop: CASTRGGGAGNQPQHF. In nucleotides, the CDR3 is TGTGCCAGCACCCGAGGGGGGGGCGCGGGCAATCAGCCCCAGCATTTT.

The chain is built from TRBV6-5 and TRBJ2-5; TRBD2 aligns across 11 bases. Germline CDR1 is MNHEY and CDR2 is SVGAGI. The V and J ends lost 2 bases and 2 bases, in that order; junction bases with no gene match: 4. This CDR3 has 16 amino acids. The CDR3 DNA reads as TGTGCCAGCAGTTACGGTCTAGCGGGAGGTCAAGAGACCCAGTACTTC. Translated, it gives CASSYGLAGGQETQYF.

The V call is TRBV29-1, the J call TRBJ2-5, with a tentative D call TRBD1 (5 bases). This CDR3 contains 12 residues. Germline V gene sequence: CDR1 SQVTM, CDR2 ANQGSEA. V lost 6 bases to trimming and J lost 5 bases, with 13 bases between them. The DNA for the CDR3 is TGCAGCGTACCTACCCAGGGTGAGACCCAGTACTTC. It codes for CSVPTQGETQYF.

The chain carries TRBV7-2 and TRBJ2-1; the D gene is possibly TRBD2 (6 bases). The germline V gene has CDR1 SGHTA and CDR2 FQGNSA. Trimming stripped 3 bases from V and 0 bases from J, with 9 bases between. The CDR3 is 15 residues long. CDR3 protein: CASSLAGSSYNEQFF. The CDR3 nucleotides are TGTGCCAGCAGCTTGGCGGGGAGCTCCTACAATGAGCAGTTCTTC.

The J gene is TRBJ2-1, the V gene TRBV5-5; 8 positions agree with TRBD2. CDR1 is SGHKS, CDR2 YYEKEE, per germline (reference sequence). The CDR3 length is 17 residues. With 6 bases clipped from V and 7 bases from J, the junction kept 18 bases outside the gene matches. The CDR3 DNA reads TGTGCCAGCACCCTCTCCGGGACTAGTGGATTATGGAATGAGCAGTTCTTC. It translates to CASTLSGTSGLWNEQFF.

This rearrangement joins TRBV11-2 to TRBJ2-5; the match to TRBD2 covers 8 bases. The CDR3 loop spans 18 amino acids. With 1 base clipped from V and 2 bases from J, the junction kept 12 bases outside the gene matches. Germline V lookup: CDR1 SGHAT, CDR2 FQNNGV. The CDR3 sequence is CASSLVEPGLVRQETQYF. CDR3 DNA: TGTGCCAGCAGCTTAGTAGAACCGGGACTAGTACGACAAGAGACCCAGTACTTC.

V usage is TRBV27 and J usage is TRBJ2-2; D perhaps matches TRBD1 (5 bases). This CDR3 has 13 amino acids. V was shortened by 6 bases and J by 6 bases, with 11 bases between the two germline ends. Germline V gives CDR1 MNHEY, CDR2 SMNVEV (reference sequence). Here the CDR3 DNA reads TGTGCCAGCAGGACCGCAGGGCCCGGGGAGCTGTTTTTT. Encoded protein: CASRTAGPGELFF.

The V call is TRBV15, the J call TRBJ2-5; the D gene is possibly TRBD2 (5 bases). This CDR3 is built from 12 residues. The ends were cut back, 5 bases at V and 5 bases at J, with 9 bases in the middle. Germline CDR1 and CDR2: LNHNV and YYDKDF (reference sequence). CDR3 loop: CATSASGETQYF. For the CDR3, the DNA is TGTGCCACCAGCGCGTCGGGGGAGACCCAGTACTTC.

Regarding this clone: Sequence at one end of the junction differs from germline and may be a read error. V is TRBV5-6 and J is TRBJ2-3; possibly TRBD2 for D (5 bases). The CDR3 runs 11 residues. The germline gives CDR1 SGHDT, CDR2 YYEEEE. In nucleotides, the CDR3 is TGTGCCAGCAGCCGAGCGGAGAATAAGTTCTTC. This gives the protein CASSRAENKFF.

The gene calls are TRBV19 and TRBJ2-1; 7 bases fit TRBD2. The CDR3 runs 15 residues. The germline gives CDR1 LNHDA, CDR2 SQIVND (reference sequence). V lost 4 bases to trimming and J lost 0 bases; unmatched junction nucleotides: 3. The CDR3 region is CASSTLADSYNEQFF. DNA for the CDR3: TGTGCCAGTAGTACGCTAGCGGACTCCTACAATGAGCAGTTCTTC. Variable domain in full (rest from reference TRBV19 and TRBJ2-1): DGGITQSPKYLFRKEGQNVTLSCEQNLNHDAMYWYRQDPGQGLRLIYYSQIVNDFQKGDIAEGYSVSREKKESFPLTVTSAQKNPTAFYLCASSTLADSYNEQFFGPGTRLTVL.

This chain joins TRBV13 and TRBJ1-1; D remains ambiguous. V was cut by 4 bases and J by 6 bases, with 12 bases left in between. CDR1 is PRHDT and CDR2 is FYEKMQ in the germline V gene (reference sequence). The CDR3 totals 13 residues. CDR3 nucleotides: TGTGCCAGCAGCTACCCTAAGTTGCCTGAAGCTTTCTTT. Translating it yields CASSYPKLPEAFF.

The chain recombines TRBV7-2 with TRBJ2-5, with 7 bases matching TRBD2. In germline, CDR1 is SGHTA, CDR2 FQGNSA. J lost 1 base, V lost 2 bases, and 10 bases had no gene match. This CDR3 comprises 17 residues. The CDR3 bases are TGTGCCAGCAGCTTATCGTCCAGCGGGGCTACCCAAGAGACCCAGTACTTC. This sequence encodes CASSLSSSGATQETQYF.